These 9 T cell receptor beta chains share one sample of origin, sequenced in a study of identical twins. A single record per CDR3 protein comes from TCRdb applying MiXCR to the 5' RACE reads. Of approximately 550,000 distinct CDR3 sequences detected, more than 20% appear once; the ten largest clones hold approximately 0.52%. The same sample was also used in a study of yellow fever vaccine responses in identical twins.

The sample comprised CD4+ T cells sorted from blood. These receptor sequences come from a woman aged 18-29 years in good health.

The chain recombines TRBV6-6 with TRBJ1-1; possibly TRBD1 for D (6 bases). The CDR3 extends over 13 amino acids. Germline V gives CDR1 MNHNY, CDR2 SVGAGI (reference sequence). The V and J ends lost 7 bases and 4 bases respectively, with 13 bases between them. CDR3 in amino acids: CASTSSRGTEAFF. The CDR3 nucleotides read TGTGCCAGCACGAGCAGCAGGGGCACTGAAGCTTTCTTT.

As DNA, the CDR3 is TGCGCCAGCAGTGATGTTAGACAGGTGAACACTGAAGCTTTCTTT. It codes for CASSDVRQVNTEAFF. The rearrangement links TRBV10-1 to TRBJ1-1, with a weak D call TRBD1 (6 bases). Per the germline V gene, CDR1 is WNHNN and CDR2 is SYGVQD (reference sequence). The CDR3 is 15 residues long. Trimming took 3 bases from V and 0 from J, leaving 11 bases between them.

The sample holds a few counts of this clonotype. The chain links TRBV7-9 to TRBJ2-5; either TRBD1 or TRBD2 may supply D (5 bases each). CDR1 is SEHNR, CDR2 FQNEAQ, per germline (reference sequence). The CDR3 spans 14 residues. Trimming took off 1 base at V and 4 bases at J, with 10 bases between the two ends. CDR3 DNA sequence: TGTGCCAGCAGCTTAGTGGGGGATCGAGAGACCCAGTACTTC. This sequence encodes CASSLVGDRETQYF.

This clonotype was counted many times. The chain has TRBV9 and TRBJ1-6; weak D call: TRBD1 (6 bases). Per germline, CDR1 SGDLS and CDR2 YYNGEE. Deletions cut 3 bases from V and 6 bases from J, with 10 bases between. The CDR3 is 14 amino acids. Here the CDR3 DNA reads TGTGCCAGCAGCGCACAGGGACGTAATTCACCCCTCCACTTT. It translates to CASSAQGRNSPLHF. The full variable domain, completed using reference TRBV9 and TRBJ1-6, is DSGVTQTPKHLITATGQRVTLRCSPRSGDLSVYWYQQSLDQGLQFLIQYYNGEERAKGNILERFSAQQFPDLHSELNLSSLELGDSALYFCASSAQGRNSPLHFGNGTRLTVT.

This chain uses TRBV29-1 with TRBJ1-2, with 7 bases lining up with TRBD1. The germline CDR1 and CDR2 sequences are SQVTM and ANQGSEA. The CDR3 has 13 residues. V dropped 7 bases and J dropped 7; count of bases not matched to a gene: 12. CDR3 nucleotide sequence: TGCAGCGCCCAGAAAGGGGGCGCTTCTGGCTACACCTTC. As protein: CSAQKGGASGYTF.

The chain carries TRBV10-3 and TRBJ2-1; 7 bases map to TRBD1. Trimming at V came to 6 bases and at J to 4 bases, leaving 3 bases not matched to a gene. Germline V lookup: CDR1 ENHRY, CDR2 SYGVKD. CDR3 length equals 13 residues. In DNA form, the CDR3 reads TGTGCCATCAGCGGACAGGAATACAATGAGCAGTTCTTC. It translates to CAISGQEYNEQFF.

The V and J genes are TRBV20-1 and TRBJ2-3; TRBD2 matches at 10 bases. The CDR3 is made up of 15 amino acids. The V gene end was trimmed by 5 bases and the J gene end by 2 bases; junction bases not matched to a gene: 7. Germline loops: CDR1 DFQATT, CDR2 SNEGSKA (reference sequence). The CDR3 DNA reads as TGCAGTGCTTACCCACTAGCGGGATTCACAGATACGCAGTATTTT. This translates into CSAYPLAGFTDTQYF.

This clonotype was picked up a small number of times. As DNA, the CDR3 is TGTGCCAGCAGTATACGACTAGCGGGATCGACGGGTGAGCAGTTCTTC. It is translated as CASSIRLAGSTGEQFF. V gene TRBV27 combines with J gene TRBJ2-1; 11 positions match TRBD2. Losses at the gene ends were 5 bases for V and 9 bases for J; bases not matched to a gene: 12. CDR3 length: 16 amino acids. The germline gives CDR1 MNHEY, CDR2 SMNVEV (reference sequence).

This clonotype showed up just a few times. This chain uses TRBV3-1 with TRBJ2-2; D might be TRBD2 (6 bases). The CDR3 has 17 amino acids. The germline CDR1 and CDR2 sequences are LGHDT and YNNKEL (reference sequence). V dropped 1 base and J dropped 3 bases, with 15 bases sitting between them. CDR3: CASSQGAWRDHTGELFF. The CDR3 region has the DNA TGTGCCAGCAGCCAAGGGGCTTGGCGGGACCACACCGGGGAGCTGTTTTTT.